The source of this T cell receptor beta chain is a study of Ad26.COV2.S vaccination and SARS-CoV-2 variants. This CDR3 has 15 residues. The V gene's germline CDR1 is ENHRY and CDR2 SYGVKD. V was pared by 4 bases and J by 2 bases, with 14 bases between. Treatment given: roughly 19 received Ad26.COV2.S at low or high dose, single or two shots; several received placebo; per-sample allocation not given. Sampling occurred on day 63 after the first vaccine or placebo injection. The table came from immunoSEQ multiplex PCR; TCRdb's copy has only in-frame clones and leaves some out. The repertoire holds around 450,000 clones, more than 80% seen once, with over 9% in the top ten.

The sequencing here drew on peripheral blood, taken in a trial of Ad26.COV2.S vaccine versus placebo. V and J are TRBV10-3 and TRBJ2-5; TRBD1 might be the D (5 bases). The source is a person aged 18-65 years who received the Ad26.COV2.S COVID-19 vaccine or a placebo. CDR3 DNA: TGTGCCATCAGTGTCTCAGGGCCGGGTCAAGAGACCCAGTACTTC. Protein: CAISVSGPGQETQYF.